These 5 T cell receptor beta chains share one sample of origin, sequenced in a study of shared clonotypes between healthy human individuals. Here immunoSEQ multiplex PCR was the method, and the copy in TCRdb shows in-frame clones only, minus some. The data contain millions of clones, about 95% of them singletons. What was sequenced was naive CD4+ T cells sorted from blood. The subset here: CD45RA+ positively selected. The origin of the receptors is a man younger than 35 in good health.

The rearrangement joins TRBV29-1 to TRBJ2-1; 8 bases are shared with TRBD2. V shed 5 bases, J shed 7 bases, and the junction held 10 bases outside the gene matches. Per the germline V gene, CDR1 is SQVTM and CDR2 is ANQGSEA. The CDR3 totals 14 residues. This CDR3 reads CSVSGTSKGNEQFF. The CDR3 region has the DNA TGCAGCGTTTCCGGGACTAGTAAGGGGAATGAGCAGTTCTTC.

V usage is TRBV18 and J usage is TRBJ1-5; D gene unclear. In germline, CDR1 is KGHSH, CDR2 LQKENI. V was clipped by 1 base and J by 7 bases, with 8 bases between them. The CDR3 spans 13 residues. CDR3 nucleotides: TGTGCCAGCTCACCACAAGCGGGACAGCCCCAGCATTTT. Translation gives CASSPQAGQPQHF.

V and J are TRBV6-6 and TRBJ1-5; D remains ambiguous. V was clipped by 7 bases and J by 4 bases, with 11 bases between them. The CDR3 totals 13 residues. Germline V gene data show CDR1 as MNHNY and CDR2 as SVGAGI (reference sequence). The CDR3 DNA reads TGTGCCAGCACCCCCGGCCCGAATCAGCCCCAGCATTTT. Its protein is CASTPGPNQPQHF.

This chain connects TRBV6-5 to TRBJ2-1, with 8 bases identical to TRBD1. The CDR3 runs 14 residues. The germline gives CDR1 MNHEY, CDR2 SVGAGI. The ends lost 6 bases at V and 8 bases at J; junction bases unmatched: 9. CDR3: CASSLTTGVHEQFF. For the CDR3, the DNA is TGTGCCAGCAGCCTAACGACAGGGGTCCATGAGCAGTTCTTC.

The genes are TRBV11-2 and TRBJ1-6; D is possibly TRBD1 (5 bases). V lost 4 bases and J 14 bases, leaving 15 bases between the germline ends. The CDR3 totals 13 residues. Germline assignment: CDR1 SGHAT and CDR2 FQNNGV. The CDR3 bases are TGTGCCAGCAGCTGGGGTGGGGGTGAAACCCTCCACTTT. This encodes CASSWGGGETLHF.